These 18 T cell receptor beta chains were sequenced from one sample in a study of blood T cell repertoires in COVID-19. The table came from immunoSEQ multiplex PCR; TCRdb's copy has only in-frame clones and leaves some out. The sample includes 130,000 or so clones, more than 65% of them seen just once. The sample comprised peripheral blood. The receptors were gathered from a woman aged 70 to 79 with acute or convalescent COVID-19.

The gene calls are TRBV2 and TRBJ2-1; D possibly corresponds to TRBD2 (6 bases). CDR3 length: 15 amino acids. V dropped 2 bases and J dropped 5 bases, with 13 bases sitting between them. Per the germline V gene, CDR1 is SNHLY and CDR2 is FYNNEI. The CDR3 DNA reads as TGTGCCAGCAGTGAAACGGGAGCGCCGAACAATGAGCAGTTCTTC. Its protein product is CASSETGAPNNEQFF.

This clone has a single count. The chain employs TRBV5-1 and TRBJ2-1, with 11 bases identical to TRBD2. This CDR3 has 16 amino acids. With V trimmed by 0 bases and J by 8 bases, 7 bases remained unmatched. Germline values: CDR1 SGHRS, CDR2 YFSETQ. The CDR3 reads CASSLASTSGSDEQFF. The CDR3 bases are TGCGCCAGCAGCTTGGCCAGTACTAGCGGGAGCGATGAGCAGTTCTTC. The whole variable domain, remainder taken from reference TRBV5-1 and TRBJ2-1, is KAGVTQTPRYLIKTRGQQVTLSCSPISGHRSVSWYQQTPGQGLQFLFEYFSETQRNKGNFPGRFSGRQFSNSRSEMNVSTLELGDSALYLCASSLASTSGSDEQFFGPGTRLTVL.

This clone was detected only once. The rearrangement links TRBV7-2 to TRBJ2-7; D call uncertain. CDR1 and CDR2 from the germline V gene are SGHTA and FQGNSA. Trimming took 5 bases from V and 2 from J, leaving 13 bases between them. The CDR3 consists of 14 residues. CDR3 DNA sequence: TGTGCCAGCAGCCCCTCGGTCGTAACCTACGAGCAGTACTTC. This translates into CASSPSVVTYEQYF.

This clone was seen a single time. V gene TRBV2 combines with J gene TRBJ1-3, with 7 nucleotides matching TRBD1. V gave up 6 bases and J gave up 2 bases; unmatched junction bases: 7. Germline values: CDR1 SNHLY, CDR2 FYNNEI. The CDR3 has 15 residues. The CDR3 coding sequence is TGTGCCAGCAGGGGACAGTCCTTCACTGGAAACACCATATATTTT. It yields the protein CASRGQSFTGNTIYF.

In this sample, this clone turned up a few times. The chain combines TRBV9 with TRBJ1-1, with D possibly being TRBD1 (5 bases). The V and J ends lost 4 bases and 1 base respectively, with 11 bases between them. The CDR3 consists of 14 residues. Germline loops: CDR1 SGDLS, CDR2 YYNGEE. The CDR3 DNA is TGTGCCAGCAGCTTAACCGACAGGAACACTGAAGCTTTCTTT. Translation: CASSLTDRNTEAFF.

This chain joins TRBV6-5 and TRBJ2-3; 9 bases match TRBD2. Germline V gene sequence: CDR1 MNHEY, CDR2 SVGAGI. The CDR3 is 15 residues long. With V trimmed by 8 bases and J by 5 bases, 11 bases remained unmatched. The CDR3 region is CASGRGGGAIDTQYF. As DNA, the CDR3 is TGTGCCAGCGGTCGGGGCGGGGGGGCGATAGATACGCAGTATTTT.

The chain couples TRBV30 to TRBJ1-1, with 12 bases fitting TRBD1. V lost 7 bases to trimming and J lost 6 bases; unmatched junction nucleotides: 12. There are 15 residues in the CDR3. CDR1 is GTSNPN and CDR2 is SVGIG in the germline V gene (reference sequence). This chain's CDR3 is CAFGTGTGGHAEAFF. Here the CDR3 DNA reads TGTGCCTTTGGAACCGGGACAGGGGGCCACGCTGAAGCTTTCTTT.

The table lists this clone with a few counts. The chain is built from TRBV5-1 and TRBJ1-4, with D maybe TRBD1 (5 bases). The length of the CDR3 is 16 residues. CDR1 and CDR2 from the germline V gene are SGHRS and YFSETQ. Trimming stripped 3 bases from V and 0 bases from J, with 12 bases between. This CDR3 reads CASSYGTLATNEKLFF. Here the CDR3 DNA reads TGCGCCAGCAGCTACGGGACTCTTGCAACTAATGAAAAACTGTTTTTT.

This chain uses TRBV7-2 with TRBJ2-3, with TRBD1 identical over 9 bases. J lost 0 bases, V lost 5 bases, and 6 bases had no gene match. This CDR3 is 16 amino acids long. CDR1 is SGHTA, CDR2 FQGNSA, per germline. The CDR3 region is CASSALGQGSTDTQYF. The CDR3 nucleotides read TGTGCCAGCAGCGCATTGGGACAGGGAAGCACAGATACGCAGTATTTT.

The chain links TRBV10-3 to TRBJ2-3, with TRBD2 as a possible D gene (5 bases). This CDR3 contains 15 residues. CDR1 and CDR2 from the germline V gene are ENHRY and SYGVKD. Trimming shortened V by 0 bases and J by 4 bases, and 11 bases separated the two germline ends. For the CDR3, the DNA is TGTGCCATCAGTGAGTCGGGGTTCGGGGCAGATACGCAGTATTTT. This encodes CAISESGFGADTQYF.

The chain employs TRBV5-1 and TRBJ2-7; D is ambiguous. Germline CDR1 and CDR2: SGHRS and YFSETQ. The germline V and J ends were trimmed by 0 bases and 2 bases, with 9 bases remaining between them. This CDR3 has 14 residues. Written as DNA, the CDR3 is TGCGCCAGCAGCTTGGCCCAGGATACCTACGAGCAGTACTTC. It translates to CASSLAQDTYEQYF.

The chain employs TRBV29-1 and TRBJ1-1, with D unresolved. The germline gives CDR1 SQVTM, CDR2 ANQGSEA. This CDR3 has 12 residues. Trimming pared 5 bases from V and 5 bases from J, leaving 12 bases between. The DNA for the CDR3 is TGCAGCGTTCGTCCTAGTGGGACTGAAGCTTTCTTT. Protein product: CSVRPSGTEAFF.

The chain employs TRBV24-1 and TRBJ2-1; possible D gene TRBD1, 6 bases. The CDR3 runs to 18 residues. CDR1 is KGHDR and CDR2 is SFDVKD in the germline V gene. V was pared by 3 bases and J by 4 bases, with 21 bases between. The CDR3 sequence: CATSDTILGERGYNEQFF. CDR3 nucleotide sequence: TGTGCCACCAGTGATACCATTCTGGGGGAGAGGGGGTACAATGAGCAGTTCTTC.

The chain uses TRBV7-8 and TRBJ1-2; 7 nucleotides agree with TRBD1. The CDR3 covers 13 residues. CDR1 is SGHVS, CDR2 FQNEAQ, per germline. J gave up 2 bases and V 5 bases, and 2 bases lay outside the gene matches. CDR3 amino acids: CASSPGQNYGYTF. The CDR3 bases are TGTGCCAGCAGCCCGGGACAGAACTATGGCTACACCTTC.

The chain uses TRBV7-9 and TRBJ2-1; 10 bases agree with TRBD2. V lost 2 bases and J lost 6; bases outside the gene matches: 4. The CDR3 totals 15 residues. Germline CDR1 reads SEHNR; CDR2 reads FQNEAQ (reference sequence). CDR3 DNA sequence: TGTGCCAGCAGCTTATTGGCTAGCGGGAGCAATGAGCAGTTCTTC. Amino acid sequence: CASSLLASGSNEQFF.

The chain has TRBV19 and TRBJ2-7, with TRBD2 identical over 9 bases. The CDR3 totals 14 residues. The junction had 1 base not matched to a gene; V was cut back by 4 bases and J by 0 bases. Per the germline V gene, CDR1 is LNHDA and CDR2 is SQIVND (reference sequence). The CDR3 protein is CASSSGRGSYEQYF. The CDR3, as DNA: TGTGCCAGTAGTAGCGGGAGGGGCTCCTACGAGCAGTACTTC. The complete variable domain, with remaining parts taken from reference TRBV19 and TRBJ2-7, reads DGGITQSPKYLFRKEGQNVTLSCEQNLNHDAMYWYRQDPGQGLRLIYYSQIVNDFQKGDIAEGYSVSREKKESFPLTVTSAQKNPTAFYLCASSSGRGSYEQYFGPGTRLTVT.

The chain uses TRBV12-3 or TRBV12-4 and TRBJ2-2; no clear D. CDR3 length equals 13 residues. Trimming removed 0 bases at V and 5 bases at J, with 4 bases between. The CDR3 sequence is CASSLASTGELFF. CDR3 DNA sequence: TGTGCCAGCAGTTTAGCATCGACCGGGGAGCTGTTTTTT.

CDR3 in amino acids: CASSLVAGGGSYEQYF. DNA of the CDR3: TGTGCCAGCAGCTTAGTGGCGGGAGGGGGCTCCTACGAGCAGTACTTC. The chain joins TRBV11-2 to TRBJ2-7; 9 bases line up with TRBD2. Looked up from germline, CDR1 is SGHAT and CDR2 is FQNNGV. V was pared by 1 base and J by 0 bases, with 4 bases of the junction left unmatched. There are 16 residues in the CDR3.